This entry is about one T cell receptor beta chain. Its antigen is unidentified. Germline V gene data show CDR1 as SGHAT and CDR2 as FQNNGV. The ends lost 0 bases at V and 8 bases at J; junction bases unmatched: 8. The CDR3 totals 15 residues. The sample comes from a study of immune cell composition in non-small cell lung cancer. About the study: Most cases were lung adenocarcinoma or squamous cell carcinoma.

Profiling relied on immunoSEQ multiplex PCR, and the TCRdb table lists in-frame clones only, not all of them. The table records 12,000 to 15,000 clones, about 70% of them present only once. Study conclusions and caveats: Squamous lung tumours showed higher top 10 clone scores and clonality than adenocarcinomas. No significant correlation existed between pack-years smoked and tumour clonality. TIL tumour reactivity correlated with maximal tumour-associated clone frequency in adenocarcinoma.

The TCR was taken from a human donor with non-small cell lung cancer. The sample consisted of lung tumor tissue. This chain uses TRBV11-2 with TRBJ1-1, with 8 bases lining up with TRBD1. Written as DNA, the CDR3 is TGTGCCAGCAGCTTAGACCGCACAAGGACAGGGGAAGCTTTCTTT. Encoded protein: CASSLDRTRTGEAFF.